The 10 T cell receptor beta chains given below trace back to one sample, sequenced in a study of post-analysis software for immune sequencing data. Study-level findings and limits: Included in a set of five TRBV segments more frequent in patients than controls were TRBV5-6, TRBV5-1 and TRBV20-1.

These receptors lack a known antigen. Prepared TCR beta cDNA libraries contained unique molecular identifiers. TCRdb itself ran the PCR reads through MiXCR, one entry per CDR3 protein. The data show some 800,000 distinct CDR3 sequences, around 46% seen once. The sequenced sample consisted of blood. The receptors were sampled from a girl aged 10-17 years with multiple sclerosis.

The CDR3 sequence: CASSERDTQYF. The CDR3, as DNA: TGCGCCAGCAGTGAGCGAGATACGCAGTATTTT. This chain uses TRBV10-2 with TRBJ2-3; D is ambiguous. CDR1 is WSHSY, CDR2 SAAADI, per germline. The CDR3 sequence is 11 residues long. V lost 2 bases and J lost 5, with 2 bases in between.

This sequence joins TRBV7-9 and TRBJ2-7; maybe TRBD1 (6 bases). The DNA matches TRBJ2-5 better at its end, which makes the J call doubtful. The CDR3 spans 14 residues. The germline V gene encodes CDR1 SEHNR and CDR2 FQNEAQ (reference sequence). The DNA for the CDR3 is TGTGCCAGCAGCCCTGGACAGAAAAAAGAGACCCAGTACTTC. This sequence encodes CASSPGQKKETQYF.

This clonotype was counted once. This chain connects TRBV28 to TRBJ2-7, with D perhaps matching TRBD2 (5 bases). The CDR3 contains 14 residues. Germline V gene data show CDR1 as MDHEN and CDR2 as SYDVKM. Trimming left V 6 bases short and J 3 bases short, with 15 bases between. In DNA, the CDR3 is TGTGCCAGCAGCCTAGCCGCCCTCCGCTACGAGCAGTACTTC. This translates into CASSLAALRYEQYF.

The V and J genes are TRBV7-9 and TRBJ2-5; 7 bases align to TRBD2. This CDR3 spans 16 amino acids. The V gene's germline CDR1 is SEHNR and CDR2 FQNEAQ (reference sequence). With 5 bases clipped from V and 3 bases from J, the junction kept 12 bases outside the gene matches. This chain's CDR3 is CASSHPGRLAKETQYF. CDR3 DNA sequence: TGTGCCAGCAGCCACCCCGGGCGACTAGCTAAAGAGACCCAGTACTTC. Filled out from reference TRBV7-9 and TRBJ2-5, the complete variable domain reads DTGVSQNPRHKITKRGQNVTFRCDPISEHNRLYWYRQTLGQGPEFLTYFQNEAQLEKSRLLSDRFSAERPKGSFSTLEIQRTEQGDSAMYLCASSHPGRLAKETQYFGPGTRLLVL.

The chain has TRBV20-1 and TRBJ2-3, with a tentative D call TRBD1 (5 bases). Germline lookup yields CDR1 DFQATT and CDR2 SNEGSKA (reference sequence). The CDR3 sequence is 15 residues long. V gave up 4 bases and J gave up 10 bases, with 24 bases separating them. The CDR3 here is CSATHTGPLDSSQYF. The DNA of the CDR3 is TGCAGTGCTACCCACACTGGACCCCTAGACAGTTCGCAGTATTTT.

This clonotype turned up a few times. V gene TRBV7-2 combines with J gene TRBJ2-7; no clear D. The germline V gene encodes CDR1 SGHTA and CDR2 FQGNSA. The CDR3 length is 15 residues. V was shortened by 0 bases and J by 2 bases, with 11 bases between the two germline ends. Written as DNA, the CDR3 is TGTGCCAGCAGCTTAGCCCCGGGTATTACCTACGAGCAGTACTTC. This translates into CASSLAPGITYEQYF.

In its sample, this clonotype was seen many times. Written as DNA, the CDR3 is TGCGCCAGCAGTACCTCAGCGGGAGGATTGGAGACCCAGTACTTC. This sequence encodes CASSTSAGGLETQYF. This chain uses TRBV4-1 with TRBJ2-5; 9 nucleotides agree with TRBD2. CDR1 and CDR2 from the germline V gene are MGHRA and YSYEKL. The CDR3 spans 15 residues. Germline trimming cut 6 bases from V and 5 bases from J; bases unmatched to any gene: 10.

The V gene is TRBV5-6, the J gene TRBJ2-7; TRBD1 matches 8 bases. The J segment lost 2 bases and the V segment lost 2 bases, leaving 6 bases of the junction unmatched. The CDR3 consists of 15 residues. CDR1 SGHDT and CDR2 YYEEEE come from the germline V gene. The CDR3 sequence is CASSFRGTGPYEQYF. The CDR3 DNA sequence: TGTGCCAGCAGCTTCCGCGGGACAGGACCCTACGAGCAGTACTTC.

The table lists this clonotype with a few counts. The chain uses TRBV7-4 and TRBJ2-5; D could derive from TRBD1 or TRBD2 (5 bases each). The germline V gene encodes CDR1 SGHVT and CDR2 SQSDAQ. CDR3 length equals 11 residues. Between the trimmed V and J ends, which lost 5 bases and 13 bases, there was a span of 14 bases. The CDR3 is CASSIRDPRYF. Here the CDR3 DNA reads TGTGCCAGCAGCATCCGGGACCCGCGGTACTTC. Filled out from reference TRBV7-4 and TRBJ2-5, the complete variable domain reads GAGVSQSPRYKVAKRGRDVALRCDSISGHVTLYWYRQTLGQGSEVLTYSQSDAQRDKSGRPSGRFSAERPERSVSTLKIQRTEQGDSAVYLCASSIRDPRYFGPGTRLLVL.

This clonotype came up a few times. The chain uses TRBV12-3 or TRBV12-4 and TRBJ1-2; D ambiguous. The length of the CDR3 is 15 residues. Trimming shortened V by 6 bases and J by 3 bases, and 17 bases separated the two germline ends. The CDR3 DNA follows: TGTGCCAGCAGCCTCACTACCGCCGGTCACTATGGCTACACCTTC. Translating it yields CASSLTTAGHYGYTF.